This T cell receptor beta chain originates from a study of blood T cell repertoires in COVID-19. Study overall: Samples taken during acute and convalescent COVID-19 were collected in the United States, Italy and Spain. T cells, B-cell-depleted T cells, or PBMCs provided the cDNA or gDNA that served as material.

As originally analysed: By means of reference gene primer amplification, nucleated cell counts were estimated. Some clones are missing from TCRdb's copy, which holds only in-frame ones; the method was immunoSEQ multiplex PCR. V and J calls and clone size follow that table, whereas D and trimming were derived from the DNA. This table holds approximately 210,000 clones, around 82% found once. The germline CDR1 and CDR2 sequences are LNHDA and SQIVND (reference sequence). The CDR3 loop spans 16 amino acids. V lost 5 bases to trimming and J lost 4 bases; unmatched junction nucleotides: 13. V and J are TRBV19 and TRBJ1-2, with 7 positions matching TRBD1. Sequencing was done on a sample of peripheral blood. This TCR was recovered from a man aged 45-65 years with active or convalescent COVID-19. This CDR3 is CASSSPTGADGYGYTF. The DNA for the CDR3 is TGTGCCAGTAGTTCACCCACAGGGGCCGATGGCTATGGCTACACCTTC. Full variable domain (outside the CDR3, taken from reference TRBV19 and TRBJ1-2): DGGITQSPKYLFRKEGQNVTLSCEQNLNHDAMYWYRQDPGQGLRLIYYSQIVNDFQKGDIAEGYSVSREKKESFPLTVTSAQKNPTAFYLCASSSPTGADGYGYTFGSGTRLTVV.